The 7 T cell receptor beta chains reported below all come from one sample, sequenced in a study of cytomegalovirus exposure and HLA in healthy donors. The PCR was carried out with 60 Vbeta primers and 13 Jbeta primers. Assay: immunoSEQ multiplex PCR; the TCRdb copy retains only in-frame clones and omits some. The sample lists about 160,000 clones; around 80% were seen once. The sequenced sample consisted of PBMCs. These receptors were collected from a man aged 40-49 years in good health and CMV-seronegative.

This clone was counted once. This sequence joins TRBV28 and TRBJ2-7, with 9 bases identical to TRBD1. Germline loops: CDR1 MDHEN, CDR2 SYDVKM. The CDR3 runs 15 residues. Unmatched junction bases numbered 5, after V lost 2 bases and J lost 3 bases. CDR3 residues: CASSLAGTGSYEQYF. CDR3 nucleotide sequence: TGTGCCAGCAGTTTAGCCGGGACAGGGAGCTACGAGCAGTACTTC.

The gene calls are TRBV27 and TRBJ1-2; no reliable D call. The CDR3 length is 14 residues. Per the germline V gene, CDR1 is MNHEY and CDR2 is SMNVEV (reference sequence). V lost 6 bases and J lost 4, with 15 bases in between. CDR3 in amino acids: CASSLRARAYGYTF. CDR3 nucleotide sequence: TGTGCCAGCAGCCTGAGGGCTCGCGCCTATGGCTACACCTTC.

This clone showed up just once. The CDR3 sequence is CASSVDPAGGSYEQYF. In nucleotides, the CDR3 is TGTGCCAGCAGCGTAGATCCAGCGGGAGGCTCCTACGAGCAGTACTTC. The rearrangement uses TRBV9 and TRBJ2-7; 9 bases fit TRBD2. CDR3 length equals 16 residues. From germline, CDR1 is SGDLS and CDR2 YYNGEE. Unmatched junction bases numbered 4, after V lost 0 bases and J lost 0 bases.

V usage is TRBV4-3 and J usage is TRBJ2-1, with 12 bases lining up with TRBD2. After removal of 3 bases from V and 0 bases from J, the junction contained 6 bases not matched to a gene. The length of the CDR3 is 18 residues. CDR1 is LGHNA, CDR2 YSLEER, per germline. DNA of the CDR3: TGCGCCAGCAGCCAGGAACTAGCGGGAGGAAGCTCCTACAATGAGCAGTTCTTC. Residues: CASSQELAGGSSYNEQFF.

J is TRBJ1-2 and V is TRBV12-2. TRBV12-2 is marked as a pseudogene. This CDR3 region has 17 residues. The CDR3 sequence: CASRLGAGAAPGYGYTF. In DNA, the CDR3 is TGTGCAAGTCGCTTAGGGGCGGGGGCAGCTCCCGGCTATGGCTACACCTTC.

A note on this clone: A read error may account for a junction end that differs from germline. The chain recombines TRBV7-6 with TRBJ2-6; 10 bases line up with TRBD2. The CDR3 runs 19 residues. In germline, CDR1 is SGHVS, CDR2 FNYEAQ. CDR3 DNA sequence: TGTGCCAGCAGCTCCCTAGTAGCGGGAGGCCACTCTGGGGCCAACGGCCTGACTTTC. It translates to CASSSLVAGGHSGANGLTF.

The chain joins TRBV21-1 to TRBJ2-3; TRBD2 is taken as the D call from the table, unchecked against the DNA. TRBV21-1 is recorded as a pseudogene. This CDR3 is built from 18 residues. The CDR3 region is CASSKVGTSGRPGDTQYF. The CDR3 DNA reads as TGTGCCAGCAGCAAAGTAGGGACTAGCGGGAGGCCGGGAGATACGCAGTATTTT.